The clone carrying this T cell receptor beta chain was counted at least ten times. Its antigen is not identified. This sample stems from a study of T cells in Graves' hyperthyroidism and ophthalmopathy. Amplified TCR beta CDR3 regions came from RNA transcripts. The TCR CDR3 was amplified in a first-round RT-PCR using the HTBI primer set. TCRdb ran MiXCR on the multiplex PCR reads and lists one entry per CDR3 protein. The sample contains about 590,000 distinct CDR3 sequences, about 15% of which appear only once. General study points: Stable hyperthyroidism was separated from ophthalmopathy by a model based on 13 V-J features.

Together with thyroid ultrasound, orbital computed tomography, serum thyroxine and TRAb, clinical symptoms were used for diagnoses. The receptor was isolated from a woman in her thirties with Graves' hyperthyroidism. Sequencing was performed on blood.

The chain's CDR3 is CASSQDGELAGGYNEQFF. The DNA of the CDR3 is TGTGCCAGCAGCCAAGATGGGGAGCTAGCGGGAGGGTACAATGAGCAGTTCTTC. V and J are TRBV3-1 and TRBJ2-1; 12 nucleotides match TRBD2. This CDR3 has 18 amino acids. Germline values: CDR1 LGHDT, CDR2 YNNKEL (reference sequence). V lost 0 bases and J lost 4; bases outside the gene matches: 7.